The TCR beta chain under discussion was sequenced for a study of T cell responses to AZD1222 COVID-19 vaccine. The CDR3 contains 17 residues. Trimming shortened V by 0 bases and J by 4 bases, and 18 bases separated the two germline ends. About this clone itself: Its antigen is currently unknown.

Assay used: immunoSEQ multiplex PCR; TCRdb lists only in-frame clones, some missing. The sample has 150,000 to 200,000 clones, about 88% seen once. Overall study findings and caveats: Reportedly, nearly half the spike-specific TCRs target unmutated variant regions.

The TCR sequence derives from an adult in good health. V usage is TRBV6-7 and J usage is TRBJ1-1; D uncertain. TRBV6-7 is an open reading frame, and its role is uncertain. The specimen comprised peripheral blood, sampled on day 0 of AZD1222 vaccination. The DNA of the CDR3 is TGTGCCAGCAGTTACTCGACGATCCCCTTCGAGGGCACTGAAGCTTTCTTT. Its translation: CASSYSTIPFEGTEAFF.